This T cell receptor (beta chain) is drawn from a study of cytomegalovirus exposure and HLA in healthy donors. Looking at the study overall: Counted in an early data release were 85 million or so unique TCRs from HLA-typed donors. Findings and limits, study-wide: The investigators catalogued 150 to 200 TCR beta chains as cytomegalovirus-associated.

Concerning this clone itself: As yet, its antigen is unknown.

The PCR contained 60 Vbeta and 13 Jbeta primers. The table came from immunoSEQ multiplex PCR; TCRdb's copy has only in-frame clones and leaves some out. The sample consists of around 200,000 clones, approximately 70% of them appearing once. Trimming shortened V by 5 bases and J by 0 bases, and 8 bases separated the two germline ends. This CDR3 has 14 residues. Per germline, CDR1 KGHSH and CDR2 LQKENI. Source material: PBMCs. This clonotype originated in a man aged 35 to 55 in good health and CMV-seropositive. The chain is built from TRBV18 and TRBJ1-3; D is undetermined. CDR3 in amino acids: CASSSSSSGNTIYF. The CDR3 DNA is TGTGCCAGCTCATCTAGTTCCTCTGGAAACACCATATATTTT.